Listed below are T cell receptor beta chains from one sample, sequenced in a study of cytomegalovirus exposure and HLA in healthy donors. This table comes from immunoSEQ multiplex PCR, and its TCRdb copy is limited to in-frame clones, with some not included. Of 150,000 or so clones in the sample, around three quarters were seen once. Sequencing was performed on PBMCs. These receptors were collected from a woman between 40 and 55 years old in good health and CMV-seropositive. The CDR3 runs from the conserved cysteine through the conserved F or W. A D gene is named only where the DNA matches it firmly. Size is omitted from some rows. Given values are once, few, many or a class for expanded clones.

v_call	clone_size	d_call	j_call	cdr3_nt	cdr3_aa
TRBV5-4	-	TRBD2	TRBJ2-1	TGTGCCAGCAGCCCTGGTCTAGCGGGGGTGGATGAGCAGTTCTTC	CASSPGLAGVDEQFF
TRBV29-1	few	-	TRBJ2-7	TGCAGCGTGAGGGCACCTCTTTCCTACGAGCAGTACTTC	CSVRAPLSYEQYF
TRBV2	-	-	TRBJ2-3	TGTGCCAGCAATCCTCAGTTTACAGATACGCAGTATTTT	CASNPQFTDTQYF
TRBV5-1	-	TRBD1	TRBJ1-2	TGCGCCAGCAGCTCGACAGGGAGAAACTATGGCTACACCTTC	CASSSTGRNYGYTF
TRBV2	-	TRBD1	TRBJ2-4	TGTGCCAGCAGTGGACAGGGTCCGAAAAACATTCAGTACTTC	CASSGQGPKNIQYF
TRBV6-6	-	TRBD1	TRBJ1-2	TGTGCCAGCATCCTTACACAGACAGGGCCGGATGGCTACACCTTC	CASILTQTGPDGYTF
TRBV15	-	TRBD1	TRBJ2-1	TGTGCCACCAGCCTCGGGACAGGCGTCAATGAGCAGTTCTTC	CATSLGTGVNEQFF
TRBV4-1	-	-	TRBJ1-4	TGCGCCAGCAGCCAACCGAACAGGAATAATGAAAAACTGTTTTTT	CASSQPNRNNEKLFF
TRBV10-2	once	TRBD1	TRBJ1-5	TGCGCCAGCACGACACAGGGGGCCAATCAGCCCCAGCATTTT	CASTTQGANQPQHF
TRBV30	-	-	TRBJ1-2	TGTGCCTGGAGTAAGCCGGGGGAGGGAATTCCCTCGGGGTACTATGGCTACACCTTC	CAWSKPGEGIPSGYYGYTF
TRBV5-1	-	TRBD2	TRBJ2-3	TGCGCCAGCAGCTTGGCCCCCACAGGGACTAGCGGAACAGATACGCAGTATTTT	CASSLAPTGTSGTDTQYF
TRBV7-9	-	TRBD1	TRBJ1-2	TGTGCCAGCAGCTTAGGATCAGGGGGCGACTATGGCTACACCTTC	CASSLGSGGDYGYTF
TRBV28	-	-	TRBJ1-3	TGTGCCAGCAGGGCGGGCTCGAGCTCTGGAAACACCATATATTTT	CASRAGSSSGNTIYF
TRBV2	-	-	TRBJ1-5	TGTGCCAGCAAATGGAGACAGGACAATCAGCCCCAGCATTTT	CASKWRQDNQPQHF
TRBV21-1	few	-	TRBJ2-7	TGTGCCAGCAGATTAGCAAAAGTGAGCTACGAGCAGTACTTC	CASRLAKVSYEQYF
TRBV5-4	-	-	TRBJ1-1	TGTGCCAGCAGCTTGGCCGGGGGGGCGCAGACTGAAGCTTTCTTT	CASSLAGGAQTEAFF
TRBV15	-	-	TRBJ2-1	TGTGCCACCAGCCCCACTCTCCGGGTCAATGAGCAGTTCTTC	CATSPTLRVNEQFF
TRBV18	once	TRBD1	TRBJ1-4	TGTGCCAGCTCACCCACCGGGACAGCGACAAATGAAAAACTGTTTTTT	CASSPTGTATNEKLFF
TRBV19	-	-	TRBJ1-5	TGTGCCAGTAGTAACACAGGCTTTTCCAATCAGCCCCAGCATTTT	CASSNTGFSNQPQHF
TRBV9	once	-	TRBJ1-2	TGTGCCAGCAGCCTTGAGGCAACCGCCTATGGCTACACCTTC	CASSLEATAYGYTF
TRBV4-1	few	TRBD1	TRBJ1-5	TGCGCCAGCAGCCCAACCGGGACAGTAAATCAGCCCCAGCATTTT	CASSPTGTVNQPQHF
TRBV5-1	-	TRBD1	TRBJ2-7	TGCGCCAGCAGCTACGACAGGGGTCCCTACGAGCAGTACTTC	CASSYDRGPYEQYF
TRBV9	few	-	TRBJ1-1	TGTGCCAGCAGCGCTCAGGGATCTCTTGAAGCTTTCTTT	CASSAQGSLEAFF
TRBV4-1	-	-	TRBJ2-3	TGCGCCAGCAGCCAAGATTTGATGGGATCGCGGGGTCCTCTCACAGATACGCAGTATTTT	CASSQDLMGSRGPLTDTQYF
TRBV29-1	-	-	TRBJ2-1	TGCAGCGTTGTGGGGGGTCGGGAGCAGTTCTTC	CSVVGGREQFF
TRBV19	-	TRBD1	TRBJ1-6	TGTGCCAGTAGGGACAGGGGGCGGAATTCACCCCTCCACTTT	CASRDRGRNSPLHF
TRBV18	-	TRBD2	TRBJ2-7	TGTGCCAGCTCACCATCGATTAAGACTAGCGGGGGCTTTGAGCAGTACTTC	CASSPSIKTSGGFEQYF
TRBV9	-	-	TRBJ2-7	TGTGCCAGCAGCCTCACCCCCAGGGGAGCCGAGCAGTACTTC	CASSLTPRGAEQYF
TRBV18	-	TRBD1	TRBJ1-1	TGTGCCAGCTCACTCTCACAGGGGGCTTCCGAAGCTTTCTTT	CASSLSQGASEAFF
TRBV6-1	few	-	TRBJ1-3	TGTGCCAGCAACATCCTCTCCTCTGGAAACACCATATATTTT	CASNILSSGNTIYF
TRBV7-3	few	TRBD2	TRBJ2-3	TGTGCCAGCAGCAACGGGGGGGCAGATACGCAGTATTTT	CASSNGGADTQYF
TRBV20-1	-	TRBD1	TRBJ1-2	TGCAGTGCTCCTGACAGGGATGGCTACACCTTC	CSAPDRDGYTF
TRBV2	-	TRBD1	TRBJ1-2	TGTGCCAGCAGTAAAGGACAGGTTGATTGGGGCTACACCTTC	CASSKGQVDWGYTF
TRBV27	-	-	TRBJ1-1	TGTGCCAGCAGTTCAAGCGACCGCCGCGGCACTGAAGCTTTCTTT	CASSSSDRRGTEAFF
TRBV19	-	-	TRBJ1-1	TGTGCCAGTAGTATAGTGAGGGGAGGGGGAACGAACACTGAAGCTTTCTTT	CASSIVRGGGTNTEAFF
TRBV6-5	-	-	TRBJ1-2	TGTGCCAGCTACAGACCTAACTCTGGCTACACCTTC	CASYRPNSGYTF
TRBV10-3	-	TRBD1	TRBJ1-2	TGTGCCATCAGTGAGTCCTCCCAGGGGGCTGGCTACACCTTC	CAISESSQGAGYTF
TRBV4-1	-	TRBD1	TRBJ1-1	TGCGCCAGCAGCCAAGCGGACAGGGGCACTGAAGCTTTCTTT	CASSQADRGTEAFF
TRBV10-3	-	-	TRBJ1-5	TGTGCCATCAGTGAGCGGGGGGGTCATAGCAATCAGCCCCAGCATTTT	CAISERGGHSNQPQHF
TRBV21-1	-	-	TRBJ2-7	TGTGCCAGCAGCAAAGGTCCACTAGATCCGCTCTACGAGCAGTACTTC	CASSKGPLDPLYEQYF
TRBV5-4	-	-	TRBJ1-4	TGTGCCAGCAGCTTACGAGGGTCCACTAATGAAAAACTGTTTTTT	CASSLRGSTNEKLFF
TRBV10-1	-	-	TRBJ2-7	TGCGCCAGCAGTGAGTCGGGACTGGGTCCTGGGCAGTACTTC	CASSESGLGPGQYF
TRBV7-9	-	TRBD1	TRBJ1-2	TGTGCCAGCAGCTCAATCCAGGGGGCGGATGGCTACACCTTC	CASSSIQGADGYTF
TRBV2	-	-	TRBJ1-2	TGTGCCAGCAGTGAACCGGGTTGGGGCTACACCTTC	CASSEPGWGYTF
TRBV10-1	-	-	TRBJ2-7	TGCGCCAGCAATGAAGACTGGGCCTACGAGCAGTACTTC	CASNEDWAYEQYF
TRBV6-6	-	-	TRBJ2-2	TGTGCCAGCAGTCATGGCGGGACAGAGAACACCGGGGAGCTGTTTTTT	CASSHGGTENTGELFF
TRBV19	-	-	TRBJ2-5	TGTGCCAGTAGTCGGGGCCAAGAGACCCAGTACTTC	CASSRGQETQYF
TRBV9	-	-	TRBJ1-2	TGTGCCAGCAGCGTATCCCCCCGACAGGCTAACTATGGCTACACCTTC	CASSVSPRQANYGYTF
TRBV11-2	-	TRBD1	TRBJ1-1	TGTGCCAGCAGCGCGTCAGGGGGCTATAACCCTGAAGCTTTCTTT	CASSASGGYNPEAFF